These T cell receptor beta chains were read from a single sample in a study of T-cell memory formation after mild COVID-19. TCRdb reprocessed the 5' RACE reads via MiXCR and lists one record per CDR3 protein. The data contain about 410,000 distinct CDR3 sequences, more than 15% of them singletons. Sample: PBMCs or a T cell subset sorted from them (not recorded which). All receptors come from a young man who had mild COVID-19 (a few samples of this study predate the infection). Cell type and time point are not known. Each CDR3 is given with its conserved first and last residue.

j_call v_call cdr3_aa
TRBJ2-1 TRBV20-1 CSARASGLARPDEQFF
TRBJ2-5 TRBV7-9 CASSPERAGETQYF
TRBJ2-7 TRBV27 CASSPHGVGFYEQYF
TRBJ1-2 TRBV6-2/TRBV6-3 CASSAGGYTF
TRBJ1-3 TRBV18 CASSQQGATGNTIYF
TRBJ2-1 TRBV7-2 CASSLMASGANEQFF
TRBJ1-1 TRBV3-1 CASSPRAHRAEAFF
TRBJ1-4 TRBV15 CATSRDVISEKLFF
TRBJ1-1 TRBV29-1 CSAHDSPVVEAFF
TRBJ1-2 TRBV24-1 CATSDRTGAGYTF
TRBJ1-6 TRBV5-1 CASSFSESNSPLHF
TRBJ2-7 TRBV19 CASSINRFSYEQYF
TRBJ1-6 TRBV7-8 CASSARGTDHSPLHF
TRBJ2-1 TRBV7-9 CASSASWSSIKEQFF
TRBJ2-1 TRBV2 CAHSPPARPYNEQFF
TRBJ1-2 TRBV15 CATSREGFGNYGYTF
TRBJ1-1 TRBV5-1 CASSLSAENTEAFF
TRBJ2-1 TRBV30 CAGRDRGQGEQFF
TRBJ2-3 TRBV5-4 CASSPKDTDTQYF
TRBJ2-7 TRBV30 CAWSVGTSGVDEQYF
TRBJ1-2 TRBV11-2 CASSLAQRNGYTF
TRBJ1-3 TRBV5-1 CASSLQDWGHSGNTIYF
TRBJ2-1 TRBV29-1 CSVEVESQGWYEQFF
TRBJ2-3 TRBV10-3 CATGGDTQYF
TRBJ1-2 TRBV28 CASSLIPGPSGGYTF
TRBJ1-1 TRBV9 CASSVDGQATEAFF
TRBJ2-1 TRBV5-1 CASSPRGWQFF
TRBJ2-2 TRBV9 CASRAPGTGDTGELFF
TRBJ1-3 TRBV5-1 CASSLETQVHSGNTIYF
TRBJ1-6 TRBV18 CASSGDRESPLHF
TRBJ1-6 TRBV2 CASNGRKLSYNSPLHF
TRBJ1-1 TRBV27 CASSGGWGNPFEAFF
TRBJ1-1 TRBV6-1 CASSEEGSYTEAFF
TRBJ1-1 TRBV28 CASSFPPPGAFNTEAFF
TRBJ2-5 TRBV5-1 CASSYLSGSWETQYF
TRBJ2-7 TRBV28 CASSLQVQGPYEQYF
TRBJ2-7 TRBV7-9 CASSPRLAGMYEQYF
TRBJ2-1 TRBV15 CATSSSGRQGNEQFF
TRBJ1-4 TRBV29-1 CSGQGTTNEKLFF
TRBJ2-7 TRBV5-1 CASSVGQLYEQYF
TRBJ2-5 TRBV19 CASSIRASGGQETQYF
TRBJ2-7 TRBV20-1 CSASQRTSSSYEQYF
TRBJ2-7 TRBV29-1 CSVAGRVASYEQYF
TRBJ1-3 TRBV4-3 CASSPSRTYSGNTIYF
TRBJ2-1 TRBV9 CASSERGVYNEQFF
TRBJ1-1 TRBV12-3/TRBV12-4 CASSLSGQGTEAFF